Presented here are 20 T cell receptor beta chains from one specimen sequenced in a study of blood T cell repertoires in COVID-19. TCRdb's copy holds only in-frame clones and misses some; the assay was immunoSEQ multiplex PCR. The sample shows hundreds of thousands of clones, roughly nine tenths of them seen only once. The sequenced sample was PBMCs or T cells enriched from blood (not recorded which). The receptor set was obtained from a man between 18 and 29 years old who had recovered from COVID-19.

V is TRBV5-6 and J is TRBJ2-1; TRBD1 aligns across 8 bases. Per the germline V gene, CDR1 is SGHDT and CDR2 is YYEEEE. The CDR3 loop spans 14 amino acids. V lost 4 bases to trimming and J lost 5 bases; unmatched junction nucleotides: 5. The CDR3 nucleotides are TGTGCCAGCAGCGTGGGACAGGTAAACAATGAGCAGTTCTTC. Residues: CASSVGQVNNEQFF.

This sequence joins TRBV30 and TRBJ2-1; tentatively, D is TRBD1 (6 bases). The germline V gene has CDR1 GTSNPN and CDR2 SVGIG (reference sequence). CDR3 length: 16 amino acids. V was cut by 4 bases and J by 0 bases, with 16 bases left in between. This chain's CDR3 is CAWNPGAGASYNEQFF. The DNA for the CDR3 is TGTGCCTGGAACCCCGGGGCAGGGGCCTCCTACAATGAGCAGTTCTTC.

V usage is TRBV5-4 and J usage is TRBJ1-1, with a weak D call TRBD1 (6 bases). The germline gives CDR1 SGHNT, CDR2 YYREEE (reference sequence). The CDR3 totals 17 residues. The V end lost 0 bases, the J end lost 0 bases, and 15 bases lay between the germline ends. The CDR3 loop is CASSLGGGVSMNTEAFF. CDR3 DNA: TGTGCCAGCAGCTTGGGAGGGGGAGTAAGCATGAACACTGAAGCTTTCTTT.

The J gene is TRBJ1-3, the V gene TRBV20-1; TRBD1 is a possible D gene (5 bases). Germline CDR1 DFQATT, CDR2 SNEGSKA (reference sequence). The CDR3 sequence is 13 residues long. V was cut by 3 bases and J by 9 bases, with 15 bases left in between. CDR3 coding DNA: TGCAGTGCTAGTCCAGGGCGTCGAGCCACCATATATTTT. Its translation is CSASPGRRATIYF.

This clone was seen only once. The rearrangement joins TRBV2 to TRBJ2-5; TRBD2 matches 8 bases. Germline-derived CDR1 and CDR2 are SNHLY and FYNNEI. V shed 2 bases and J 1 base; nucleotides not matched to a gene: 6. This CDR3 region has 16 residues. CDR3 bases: TGTGCCAGCAGTGAAATGCCGCTAGCGGGCCAAGAGACCCAGTACTTC. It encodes CASSEMPLAGQETQYF.

The CDR3 nucleotides read TGTGCCAGCAGCCGCACTAGCGGGAGCCGGGGTGAGCAGTTCTTC. Its translation: CASSRTSGSRGEQFF. This chain connects TRBV7-9 to TRBJ2-1; 11 bases are a match to TRBD2. J gave up 9 bases and V 5 bases, and 9 bases lay outside the gene matches. CDR3 size: 15 residues. In germline, CDR1 is SEHNR, CDR2 FQNEAQ (reference sequence). The full variable domain, its missing parts supplied by reference TRBV7-9 and TRBJ2-1, is DTGVSQNPRHKITKRGQNVTFRCDPISEHNRLYWYRQTLGQGPEFLTYFQNEAQLEKSRLLSDRFSAERPKGSFSTLEIQRTEQGDSAMYLCASSRTSGSRGEQFFGPGTRLTVL.

The DNA of the CDR3 is TGTGCCAGCAGTTACCTAAACGGGGACGAGCAGTACTTC. Its translation: CASSYLNGDEQYF. This rearrangement joins TRBV6-5 to TRBJ2-7; weak D call: TRBD2 (5 bases). CDR3 length: 13 amino acids. V lost 2 bases and J lost 5, with 10 bases in between. Germline V CDR1 and CDR2: MNHEY, SVGAGI.

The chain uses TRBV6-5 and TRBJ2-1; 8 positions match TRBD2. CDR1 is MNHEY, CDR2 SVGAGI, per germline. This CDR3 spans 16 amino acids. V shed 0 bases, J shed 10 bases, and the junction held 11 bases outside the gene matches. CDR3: CASSYSTPAGGQEQFF. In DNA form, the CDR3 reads TGTGCCAGCAGTTACTCGACTCCCGCGGGAGGTCAGGAGCAGTTCTTC.

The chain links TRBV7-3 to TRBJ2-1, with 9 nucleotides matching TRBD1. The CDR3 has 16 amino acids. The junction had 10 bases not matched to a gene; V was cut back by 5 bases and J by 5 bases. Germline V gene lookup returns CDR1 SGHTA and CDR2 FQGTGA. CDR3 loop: CASSPSPGTGHNEQFF. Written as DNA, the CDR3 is TGTGCCAGCAGCCCAAGTCCCGGGACAGGGCACAATGAGCAGTTCTTC. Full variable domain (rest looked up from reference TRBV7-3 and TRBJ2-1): GAGVSQTPSNKVTEKGKYVELRCDPISGHTALYWYRQSLGQGPEFLIYFQGTGAADDSGLPNDRFFAVRPEGSVSTLKIQRTERGDSAVYLCASSPSPGTGHNEQFFGPGTRLTVL.

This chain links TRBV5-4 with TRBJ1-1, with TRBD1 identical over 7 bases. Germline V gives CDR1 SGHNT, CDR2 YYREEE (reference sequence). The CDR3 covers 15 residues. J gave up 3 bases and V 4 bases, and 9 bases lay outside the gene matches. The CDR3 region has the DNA TGTGCCAGCAGCCTAGGGACAGCCGGGGACACTGAAGCTTTCTTT. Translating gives CASSLGTAGDTEAFF.

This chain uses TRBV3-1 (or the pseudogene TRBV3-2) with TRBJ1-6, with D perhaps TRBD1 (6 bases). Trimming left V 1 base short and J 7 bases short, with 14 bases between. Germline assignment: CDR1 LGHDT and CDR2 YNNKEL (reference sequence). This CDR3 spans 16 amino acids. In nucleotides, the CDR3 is TGTGCCAGCAGCCAAGGGTCAGGGGTGGGCAATTCACCCCTCCACTTT. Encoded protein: CASSQGSGVGNSPLHF.

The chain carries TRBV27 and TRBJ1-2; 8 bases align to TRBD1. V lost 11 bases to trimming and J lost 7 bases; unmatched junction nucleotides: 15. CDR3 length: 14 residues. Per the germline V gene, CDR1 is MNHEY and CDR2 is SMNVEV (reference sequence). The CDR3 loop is CAASAVGTGSGYTF. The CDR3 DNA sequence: TGTGCCGCCTCAGCAGTCGGGACAGGATCTGGCTACACCTTC.

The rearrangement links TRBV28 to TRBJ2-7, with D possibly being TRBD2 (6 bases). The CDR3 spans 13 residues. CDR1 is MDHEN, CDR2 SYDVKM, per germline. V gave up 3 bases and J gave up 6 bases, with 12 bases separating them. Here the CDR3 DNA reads TGTGCCAGCAGTTTTACACGGGGAGGCGAGCAGTACTTC. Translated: CASSFTRGGEQYF.

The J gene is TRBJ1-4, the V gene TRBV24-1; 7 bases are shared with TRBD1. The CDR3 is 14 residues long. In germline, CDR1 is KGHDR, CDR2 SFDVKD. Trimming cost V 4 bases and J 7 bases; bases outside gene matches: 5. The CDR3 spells CATSDAGGTEKLFF. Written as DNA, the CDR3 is TGTGCCACCAGTGACGCAGGGGGTACTGAAAAACTGTTTTTT.

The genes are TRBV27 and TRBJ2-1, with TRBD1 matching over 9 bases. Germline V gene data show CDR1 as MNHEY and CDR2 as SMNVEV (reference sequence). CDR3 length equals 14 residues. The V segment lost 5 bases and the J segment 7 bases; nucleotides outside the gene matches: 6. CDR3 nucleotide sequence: TGTGCCAGCAGTCGCCAGACAGGGGGGAATGAGCAGTTCTTC. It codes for CASSRQTGGNEQFF.

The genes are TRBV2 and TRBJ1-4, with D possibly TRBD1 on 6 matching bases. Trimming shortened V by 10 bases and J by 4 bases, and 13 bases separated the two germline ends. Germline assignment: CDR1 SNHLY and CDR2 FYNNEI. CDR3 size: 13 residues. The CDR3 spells CATSQGINEKLFF. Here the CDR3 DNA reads TGTGCCACCTCACAGGGAATTAATGAAAAACTGTTTTTT.

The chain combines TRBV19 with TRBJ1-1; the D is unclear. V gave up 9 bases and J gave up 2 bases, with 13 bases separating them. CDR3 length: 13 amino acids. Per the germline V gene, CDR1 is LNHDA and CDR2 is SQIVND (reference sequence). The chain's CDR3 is CASLNGLNTEAFF. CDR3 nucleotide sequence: TGTGCCAGCCTCAATGGACTAAACACTGAAGCTTTCTTT.

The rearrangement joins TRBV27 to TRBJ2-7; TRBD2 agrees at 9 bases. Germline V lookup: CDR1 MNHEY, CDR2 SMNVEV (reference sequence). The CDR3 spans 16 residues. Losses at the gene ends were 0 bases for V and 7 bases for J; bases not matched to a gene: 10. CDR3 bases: TGTGCCAGCAGTTTATCGAAAAGGCTAGCGGGACAGGAGCAGTACTTC. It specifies CASSLSKRLAGQEQYF.

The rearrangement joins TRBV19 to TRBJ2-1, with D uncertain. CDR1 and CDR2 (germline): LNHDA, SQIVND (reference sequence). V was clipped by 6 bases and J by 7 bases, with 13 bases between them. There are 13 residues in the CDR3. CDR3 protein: CASSPRGRNEQFF. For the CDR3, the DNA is TGTGCCAGTAGCCCTCGAGGTCGGAATGAGCAGTTCTTC.

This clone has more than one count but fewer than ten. CDR3 sequence (DNA): TGTGCCAGCAGTTTAAGGATATGGCGGGCTAGCGGGAACGGGGATGAGCAGTTCTTC. It translates to CASSLRIWRASGNGDEQFF. This chain connects TRBV28 to TRBJ2-1, with TRBD2 identical over 9 bases. Germline assignment: CDR1 MDHEN and CDR2 SYDVKM. V shed 2 bases and J 8 bases; nucleotides not matched to a gene: 19. The CDR3 contains 19 residues.